A selection of T cell receptor beta chains follows, all from one sample in a study of cytomegalovirus exposure and HLA in healthy donors. Data came from immunoSEQ multiplex PCR; TCRdb stores just in-frame clones and leaves some out. The sample includes under 200,000 clones, 80% of them seen just once. Sequencing input: PBMCs. The source is a man aged 30 to 45 in good health and CMV-seronegative. CDR3s include the opening cysteine and the closing phenylalanine or tryptophan. Fields, in order: V gene, D gene, CDR3 length, J gene, clone size, CDR3 protein, CDR3 DNA. D genes are given only for firm matches. Clone size appears in some rows only: once, few, many, or a class for an expanded clone.

V: TRBV2; D: TRBD2; length: 14; J: TRBJ2-7; size: -; CDR3: CASHRGGSSYEQYF; DNA: TGTGCCAGCCACCGGGGGGGGAGCTCCTACGAGCAGTACTTC
V: TRBV9; D: TRBD2; length: 16; J: TRBJ2-3; size: once; CDR3: CASSRGLAGYTDTQYF; DNA: TGTGCCAGCAGCCGGGGACTAGCGGGGTACACAGATACGCAGTATTTT
V: TRBV6-1; D: TRBD2; length: 14; J: TRBJ2-5; size: -; CDR3: CATLPGGARETQYF; DNA: TGTGCCACCCTACCGGGGGGGGCGCGCGAGACCCAGTACTTC
V: TRBV6-5; D: -; length: 13; J: TRBJ1-2; size: -; CDR3: CASSPPSSYGYTF; DNA: TGTGCCAGCAGCCCCCCCTCCTCCTATGGCTACACCTTC
V: TRBV19; D: TRBD2; length: 14; J: TRBJ2-7; size: -; CDR3: CASSITSGMYEQYF; DNA: TGTGCCAGTAGTATAACTAGCGGGATGTACGAGCAGTACTTC
V: TRBV7-9; D: -; length: 14; J: TRBJ2-7; size: -; CDR3: CASSPWTEWYEQYF; DNA: TGTGCCAGCAGCCCTTGGACAGAGTGGTACGAGCAGTACTTC
V: TRBV25-1; D: -; length: 15; J: TRBJ1-1; size: -; CDR3: CASMGRTFANTEAFF; DNA: TGTGCCAGCATGGGAAGGACTTTTGCGAACACTGAAGCTTTCTTT
V: TRBV4-3; D: TRBD2; length: 14; J: TRBJ2-7; size: once; CDR3: CASSQVVGRGEQYF; DNA: TGCGCCAGCAGCCAAGTGGTAGGGAGGGGTGAGCAGTACTTC
V: TRBV4-3; D: -; length: 16; J: TRBJ2-1; size: -; CDR3: CASSQEPRRGYNEQFF; DNA: TGCGCCAGCAGCCAAGAGCCCAGACGAGGGTACAATGAGCAGTTCTTC
V: TRBV9; D: -; length: 16; J: TRBJ1-3; size: once; CDR3: CASSVEPTASGNTIYF; DNA: TGTGCCAGCAGCGTAGAACCCACAGCCTCTGGAAACACCATATATTTT
V: TRBV5-1; D: TRBD1; length: 16; J: TRBJ1-1; size: -; CDR3: CASSQTGQGSFSEAFF; DNA: TGCGCCAGCAGCCAGACAGGACAGGGTTCGTTCTCTGAAGCTTTCTTT
V: TRBV27; D: -; length: 15; J: TRBJ2-2; size: -; CDR3: CASKLGQGNSGELFF; DNA: TGTGCCAGCAAGCTTGGTCAGGGTAACTCCGGGGAGCTGTTTTTT
V: TRBV25-1; D: -; length: 17; J: TRBJ1-6; size: -; CDR3: CASSEFLDFIHNSPLHF; DNA: TGTGCCAGCAGTGAATTTCTGGACTTTATACATAATTCACCCCTCCACTTT
V: TRBV7-9; D: -; length: 13; J: TRBJ1-1; size: -; CDR3: CASSLGGSSEAFF; DNA: TGTGCCAGCAGCTTGGGGGGGAGCAGCGAAGCTTTCTTT
V: TRBV28; D: -; length: 15; J: TRBJ2-7; size: -; CDR3: CASSFYSQGSYEQYF; DNA: TGTGCCAGCAGTTTCTATAGTCAGGGCTCCTACGAGCAGTACTTC
V: TRBV5-1; D: -; length: 16; J: TRBJ1-4; size: -; CDR3: CASSLSLGPQNEKLFF; DNA: TGCGCCAGCAGCTTGTCGCTGGGCCCTCAGAATGAAAAACTGTTTTTT
V: TRBV7-9; D: -; length: 15; J: TRBJ1-4; size: -; CDR3: CASSLPGVVREKLFF; DNA: TGTGCCAGCAGCCTTCCAGGCGTGGTTAGAGAAAAACTGTTTTTT
V: TRBV10-1; D: -; length: 16; J: TRBJ1-6; size: -; CDR3: CASPLVGASYNSPLHF; DNA: TGCGCCAGTCCTCTAGTGGGGGCGTCCTATAATTCACCCCTCCACTTT
V: TRBV27; D: -; length: 13; J: TRBJ2-7; size: -; CDR3: CASRGVSWNEQYF; DNA: TGTGCCAGCAGGGGAGTTTCGTGGAACGAGCAGTACTTC
V: TRBV6-1; D: -; length: 16; J: TRBJ2-6; size: -; CDR3: CASSELRDPGANVLTF; DNA: TGTGCCAGCAGTGAATTGAGGGATCCCGGGGCCAACGTCCTGACTTTC
V: TRBV29-1; D: TRBD1; length: 14; J: TRBJ2-2; size: -; CDR3: CSGLQGVGTGELFF; DNA: TGCAGCGGGCTACAGGGGGTGGGCACCGGGGAGCTGTTTTTT
V: TRBV9; D: -; length: 14; J: TRBJ2-7; size: -; CDR3: CASSVEGENYEQYF; DNA: TGTGCCAGCAGCGTAGAGGGGGAGAACTACGAGCAGTACTTC
V: TRBV7-6; D: TRBD1; length: 16; J: TRBJ2-1; size: -; CDR3: CASSLLPRQGPNEQFF; DNA: TGTGCCAGCAGCTTACTGCCGCGACAGGGACCCAATGAGCAGTTCTTC
V: TRBV5-1; D: -; length: 13; J: TRBJ1-3; size: -; CDR3: CASSLQGGNTIYF; DNA: TGCGCCAGCAGCCTCCAGGGGGGAAACACCATATATTTT